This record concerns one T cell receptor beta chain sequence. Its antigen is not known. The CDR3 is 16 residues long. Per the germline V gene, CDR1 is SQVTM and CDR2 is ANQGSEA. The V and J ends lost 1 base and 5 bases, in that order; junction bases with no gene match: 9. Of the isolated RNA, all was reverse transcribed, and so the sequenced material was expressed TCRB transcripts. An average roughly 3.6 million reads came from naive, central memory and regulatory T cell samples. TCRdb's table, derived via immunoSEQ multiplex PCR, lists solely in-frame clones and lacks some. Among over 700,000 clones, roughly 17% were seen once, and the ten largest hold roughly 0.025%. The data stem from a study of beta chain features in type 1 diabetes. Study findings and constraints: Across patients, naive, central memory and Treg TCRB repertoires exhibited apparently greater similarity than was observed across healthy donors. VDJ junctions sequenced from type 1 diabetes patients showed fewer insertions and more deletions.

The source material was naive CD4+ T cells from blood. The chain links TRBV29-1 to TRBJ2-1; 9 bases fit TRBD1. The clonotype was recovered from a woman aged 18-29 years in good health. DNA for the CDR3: TGCAGCGTTGAAGCCCCCGGGACAGGGTCCCACAATGAGCAGTTCTTC. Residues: CSVEAPGTGSHNEQFF.